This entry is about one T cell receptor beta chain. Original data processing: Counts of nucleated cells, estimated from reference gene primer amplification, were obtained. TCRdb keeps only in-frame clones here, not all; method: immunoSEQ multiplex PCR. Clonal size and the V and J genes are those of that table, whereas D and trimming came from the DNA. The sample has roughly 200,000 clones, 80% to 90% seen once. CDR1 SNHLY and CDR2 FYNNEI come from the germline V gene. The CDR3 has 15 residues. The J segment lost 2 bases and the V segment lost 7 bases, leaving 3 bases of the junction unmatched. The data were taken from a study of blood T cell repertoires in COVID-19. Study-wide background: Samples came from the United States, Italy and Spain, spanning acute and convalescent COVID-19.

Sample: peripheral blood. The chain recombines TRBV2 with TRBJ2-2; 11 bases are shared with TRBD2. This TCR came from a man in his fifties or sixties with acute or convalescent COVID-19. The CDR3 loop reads CASITSGRNTGELFF. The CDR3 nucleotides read TGTGCCAGCATTACTAGCGGGAGAAACACCGGGGAGCTGTTTTTT.